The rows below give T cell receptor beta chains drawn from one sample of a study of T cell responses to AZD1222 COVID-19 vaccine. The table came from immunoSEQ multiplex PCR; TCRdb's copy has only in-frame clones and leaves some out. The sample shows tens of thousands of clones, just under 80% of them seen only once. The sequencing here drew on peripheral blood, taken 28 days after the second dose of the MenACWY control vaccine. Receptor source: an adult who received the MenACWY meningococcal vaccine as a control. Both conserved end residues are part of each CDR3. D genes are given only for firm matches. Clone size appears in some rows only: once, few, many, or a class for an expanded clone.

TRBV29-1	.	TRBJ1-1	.	TGCAGCGCATCCGCAGGGACCATGGACACTGAAGCTTTCTTT	CSASAGTMDTEAFF
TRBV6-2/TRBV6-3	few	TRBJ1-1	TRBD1	TGTGCCAGCAGTTCTAGACAGGGGGCTTTCACTGAAGCTTTCTTT	CASSSRQGAFTEAFF
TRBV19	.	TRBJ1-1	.	TGTGCCAGTACCAAGAGGACAGCATTTAACACTGAAGCTTTCTTT	CASTKRTAFNTEAFF
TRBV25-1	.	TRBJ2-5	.	TGTGCCAGCAGTCACCCCCGGGACTACCAAGAGACCCAGTACTTC	CASSHPRDYQETQYF
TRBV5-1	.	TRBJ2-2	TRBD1	TGCGCCAGCAGGGGGATACAGGGGGCAACGGCCGGGGAGCTGTTTTTT	CASRGIQGATAGELFF
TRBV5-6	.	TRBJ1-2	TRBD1	TGTGCCAGCAGCCCAATCCGGGACAGGGAATCCTATGGCTACACCTTC	CASSPIRDRESYGYTF
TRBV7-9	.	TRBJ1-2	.	TGTGCCAGCAGCTTAGCGGGACAAGGAGGGGGCTACACCTTC	CASSLAGQGGGYTF
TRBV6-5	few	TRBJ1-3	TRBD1	TGTGCCAGCAGTTCGACAGGGTTCTCTGGAAACACCATATATTTT	CASSSTGFSGNTIYF
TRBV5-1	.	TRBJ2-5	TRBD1	TGCGCCAGCAGCTTAACCAGGGGGCTGGAGACCCAGTACTTC	CASSLTRGLETQYF
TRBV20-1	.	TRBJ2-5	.	TGCAGTGCTACGGGGAGGGAGACCCAGTACTTC	CSATGRETQYF
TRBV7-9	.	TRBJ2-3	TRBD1	TGTGCCAGCAGCTTAGCGGGCAGGGGGCGAGGTACAGATACGCAGTATTTT	CASSLAGRGRGTDTQYF
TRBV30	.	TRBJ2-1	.	TGTGCCTGGAGTGTACGGCGGGCCAATGAGCAGTTCTTC	CAWSVRRANEQFF
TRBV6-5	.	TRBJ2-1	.	TGTGCCAGCAGTTACCCCGCAGGGAATGAGCAGTTCTTC	CASSYPAGNEQFF
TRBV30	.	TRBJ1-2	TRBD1	TGTGCCTGGAGCCCAAACAACAGGGGATCGGTAACCTTC	CAWSPNNRGSVTF
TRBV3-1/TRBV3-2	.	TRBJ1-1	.	TGTGCCAGCAGCCAAGGACGGGGGACTGAAGCTTTCTTT	CASSQGRGTEAFF
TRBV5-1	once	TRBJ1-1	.	TGCGCCAGCAGCTCCCAAGAAAGGGTTGGTGGGACTGAAGCTTTCTTT	CASSSQERVGGTEAFF
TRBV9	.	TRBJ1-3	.	TGTGCCAGCAGCGGCCTAGACAGCCTCGGAAACACCATATATTTT	CASSGLDSLGNTIYF
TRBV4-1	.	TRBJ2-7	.	TGCGCCAGCAGCCAAACCAGGGACCCGTGGGCTTTGAAGTACTTC	CASSQTRDPWALKYF
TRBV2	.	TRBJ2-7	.	TGTGCCAGCAGTGAAGCGTGGCCTAACTACGAGCAGTACTTC	CASSEAWPNYEQYF
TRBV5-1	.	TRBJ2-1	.	TGCGCCAGCAGCCCGGGTGGGGTGCGGGATGAGCAGTTCTTC	CASSPGGVRDEQFF
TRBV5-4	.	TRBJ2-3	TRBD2	TGTGCCAGCAGCTTGGGACTGGGGGGGATAAATACGCAGTATTTT	CASSLGLGGINTQYF
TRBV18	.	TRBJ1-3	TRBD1	TGTGCCAGCTCCCGTGACAGGGGTGGAAACACCATATATTTT	CASSRDRGGNTIYF
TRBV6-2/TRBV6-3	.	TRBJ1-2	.	TGTGCCAGCAGTTACCAGTTAGGCGACGACAGATTCTATGGCTACACCTTC	CASSYQLGDDRFYGYTF
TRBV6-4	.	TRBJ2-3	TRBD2	TGTGCCAGCAGTGCGGCGGGGGGGTACGCAGATACGCAGTATTTT	CASSAAGGYADTQYF
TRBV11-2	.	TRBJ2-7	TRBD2	TGTGCCAGCAGCTTTAGGCTAGCGGAGTACTTC	CASSFRLAEYF
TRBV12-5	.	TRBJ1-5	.	TGTGCTAGTGGTTTGGCAGGCCTGGCGGGGCCCCAGCATTTT	CASGLAGLAGPQHF
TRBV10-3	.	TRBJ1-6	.	TGTGCCATCAGTGAGTCGCTGGGTCCCGTTCTCTTT	CAISESLGPVLF
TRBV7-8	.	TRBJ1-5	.	TGTGCCAGCAGCTTAGGAGGAGGGAGCAATCAGCCCCAGCATTTT	CASSLGGGSNQPQHF
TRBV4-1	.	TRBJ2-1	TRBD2	TGCGCCAGCAGCCAAGAGAGGGGACTAGGGGGATACAATGAGCAGTTCTTC	CASSQERGLGGYNEQFF
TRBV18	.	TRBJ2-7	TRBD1	TGTGCCAGCTCACCAAGGGACAGGGACTACGAGCAGTACTTC	CASSPRDRDYEQYF
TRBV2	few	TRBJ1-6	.	TGTGCCAGCGAGAGAACGCGGGGGTTATCACCCCTCCACTTT	CASERTRGLSPLHF
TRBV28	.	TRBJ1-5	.	TGTGCCAGCACTCCCAGGAATAGCAATCAGCCCCAGCATTTT	CASTPRNSNQPQHF
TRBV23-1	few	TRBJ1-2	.	TGCGCCAGCAGCCAGAGAGGGACCTCCCTAGGATATGGCTACACCTTC	CASSQRGTSLGYGYTF
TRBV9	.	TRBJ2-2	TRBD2	TGTGCCAGCAGCGCCCACCTACTAGCGGGGAGGAACACCGGGGAGCTGTTTTTT	CASSAHLLAGRNTGELFF
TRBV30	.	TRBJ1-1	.	TGTGCCTATTCCGGGTCCCCGCCGTCTGAAGCTTTCTTT	CAYSGSPPSEAFF
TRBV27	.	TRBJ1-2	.	TGTGCCAGCAGTTTCCACGGGGGCACCTATGGCTACACCTTC	CASSFHGGTYGYTF
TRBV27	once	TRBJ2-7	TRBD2	TGTGCCAGCAGTTTTCTTACGGGACTAGCTCACGAGCAGTACTTC	CASSFLTGLAHEQYF
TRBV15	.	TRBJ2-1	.	TGTGCCACCAGCAGATCCCTCAGCGAGAATGAGCAGTTCTTC	CATSRSLSENEQFF
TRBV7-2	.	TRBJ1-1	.	TGTGCCAGCAGCCCCGAACCCAGGTTAATCGAAGCTTTCTTT	CASSPEPRLIEAFF
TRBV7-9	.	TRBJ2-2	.	TGTGCCAGCAGCTTTAACGGGCTCAACACCGGGGAGCTGTTTTTT	CASSFNGLNTGELFF
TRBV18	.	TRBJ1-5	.	TGTGCCAGCTCACCACAATCAGGGCGCCAGCCCCAGCATTTT	CASSPQSGRQPQHF
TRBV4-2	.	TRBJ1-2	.	TGTGCCAGCAGCCAGGCCGGGACGGAGGGTTTGGGGGGCTACACCTTC	CASSQAGTEGLGGYTF
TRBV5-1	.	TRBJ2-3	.	TGCGCCAGCAGCTCAGCTGGTAGGGGCACAGATACGCAGTATTTT	CASSSAGRGTDTQYF
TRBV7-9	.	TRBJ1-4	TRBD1	TGTGCCAGCAGTCCACAGGGGTCCAATGAAAAACTGTTTTTT	CASSPQGSNEKLFF